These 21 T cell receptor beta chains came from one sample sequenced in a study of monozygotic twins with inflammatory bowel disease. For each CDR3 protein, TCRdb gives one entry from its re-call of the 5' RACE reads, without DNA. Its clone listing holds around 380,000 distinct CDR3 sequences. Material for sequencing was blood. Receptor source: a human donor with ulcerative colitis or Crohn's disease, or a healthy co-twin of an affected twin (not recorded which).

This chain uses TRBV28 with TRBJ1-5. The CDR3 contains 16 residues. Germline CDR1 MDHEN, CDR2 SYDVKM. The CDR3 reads CASSAKTAVADQPQHF.

CDR3 residues: CAWSVGTSGFTDTQYF. The chain has TRBV30 and TRBJ2-3; the D call from TCRdb, TRBD2, cannot be confirmed without DNA. The CDR3 has 16 residues. In germline, CDR1 is GTSNPN, CDR2 SVGIG (reference sequence).

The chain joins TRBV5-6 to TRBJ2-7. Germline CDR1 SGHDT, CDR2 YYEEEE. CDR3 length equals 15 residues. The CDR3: CASSLRPGSSYEQYF.

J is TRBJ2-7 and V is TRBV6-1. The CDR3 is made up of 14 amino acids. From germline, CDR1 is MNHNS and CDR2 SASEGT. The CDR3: CASSEFGRTYEQYF.

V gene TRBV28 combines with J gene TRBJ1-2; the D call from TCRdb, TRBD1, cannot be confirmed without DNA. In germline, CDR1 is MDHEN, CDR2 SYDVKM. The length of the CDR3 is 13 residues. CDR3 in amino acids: CASRSGQSYGYTF.

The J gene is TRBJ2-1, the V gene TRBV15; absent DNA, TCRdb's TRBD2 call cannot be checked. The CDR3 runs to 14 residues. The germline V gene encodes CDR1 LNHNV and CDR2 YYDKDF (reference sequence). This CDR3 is CATGRASGVNEQFF.

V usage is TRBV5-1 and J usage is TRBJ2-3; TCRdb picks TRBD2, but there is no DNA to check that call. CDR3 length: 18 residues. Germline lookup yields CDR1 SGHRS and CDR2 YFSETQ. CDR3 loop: CASSSPMPASGPTDTQYF.

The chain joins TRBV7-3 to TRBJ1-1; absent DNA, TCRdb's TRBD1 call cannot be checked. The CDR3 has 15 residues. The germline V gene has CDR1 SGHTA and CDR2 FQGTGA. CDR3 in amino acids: CASSSTGALNTEAFF.

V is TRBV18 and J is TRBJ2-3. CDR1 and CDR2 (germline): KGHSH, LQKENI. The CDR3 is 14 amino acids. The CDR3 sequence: CASSPTGLGDTQYF.

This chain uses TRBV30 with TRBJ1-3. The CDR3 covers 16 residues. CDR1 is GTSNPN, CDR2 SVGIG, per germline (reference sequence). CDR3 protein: CAWTRVNSISGNTIYF.

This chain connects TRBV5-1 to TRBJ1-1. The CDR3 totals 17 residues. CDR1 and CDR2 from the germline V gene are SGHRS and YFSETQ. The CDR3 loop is CASSLGGGLASNTEAFF.

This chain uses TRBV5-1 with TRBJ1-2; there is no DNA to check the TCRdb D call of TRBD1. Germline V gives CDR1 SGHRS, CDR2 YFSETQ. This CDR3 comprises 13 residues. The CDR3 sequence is CASSPQGMEGYTF.

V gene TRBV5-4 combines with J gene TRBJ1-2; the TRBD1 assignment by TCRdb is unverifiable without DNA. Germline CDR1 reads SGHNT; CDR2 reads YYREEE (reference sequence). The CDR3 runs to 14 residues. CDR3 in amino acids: CASSFRDDLYGYTF.

CDR3 region: CAAGEWALDYGYTF. The chain combines TRBV6-1 with TRBJ1-2; TCRdb proposes TRBD1, but this gene call is untestable without DNA. The CDR3 is 14 residues long. CDR1 and CDR2 from the germline V gene are MNHNS and SASEGT.

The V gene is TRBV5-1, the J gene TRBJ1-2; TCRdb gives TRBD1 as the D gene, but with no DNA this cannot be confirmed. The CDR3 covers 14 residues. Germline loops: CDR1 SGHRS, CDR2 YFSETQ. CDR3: CASSSQGETGGYTF.

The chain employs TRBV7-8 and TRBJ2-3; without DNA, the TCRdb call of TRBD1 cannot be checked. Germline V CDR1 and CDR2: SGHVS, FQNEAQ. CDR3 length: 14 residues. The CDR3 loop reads CASRPGQNTDTQYF.

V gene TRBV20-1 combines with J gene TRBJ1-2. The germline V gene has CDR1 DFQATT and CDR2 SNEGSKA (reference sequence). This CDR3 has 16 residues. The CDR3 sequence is CIARDMTGFTNYGYTF.

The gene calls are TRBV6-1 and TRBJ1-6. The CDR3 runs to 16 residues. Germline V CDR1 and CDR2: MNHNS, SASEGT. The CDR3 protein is CASSDRFSSYNSPLHF.

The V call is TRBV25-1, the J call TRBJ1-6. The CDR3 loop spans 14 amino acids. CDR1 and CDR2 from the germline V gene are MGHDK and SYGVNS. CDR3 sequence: CASSEYPSNSPLHF. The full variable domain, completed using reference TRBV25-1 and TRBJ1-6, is EADIYQTPRYLVIGTGKKITLECSQTMGHDKMYWYQQDPGMELHLIHYSYGVNSTEKGDLSSESTVSRIRTEHFPLTLESARPSHTSQYLCASSEYPSNSPLHFGNGTRLTVT.

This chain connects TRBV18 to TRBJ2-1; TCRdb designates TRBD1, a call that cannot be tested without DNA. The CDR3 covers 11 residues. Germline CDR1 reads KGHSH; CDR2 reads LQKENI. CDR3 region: CASSRGAEQFF. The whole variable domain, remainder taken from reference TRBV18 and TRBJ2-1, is NAGVMQNPRHLVRRRGQEARLRCSPMKGHSHVYWYRQLPEEGLKFMVYLQKENIIDESGMPKERFSAEFPKEGPSILRIQQVVRGDSAAYFCASSRGAEQFFGPGTRLTVL.

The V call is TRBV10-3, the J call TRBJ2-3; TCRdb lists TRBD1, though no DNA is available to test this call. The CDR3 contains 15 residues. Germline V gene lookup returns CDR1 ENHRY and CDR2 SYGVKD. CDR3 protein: CAIRVTGGSTDTQYF.